This entry lists 25 T cell receptor beta chains sequenced from one sample in a study of regulatory T cells in long-lasting Graves disease. As for time point: persistent/refractory GD, antithyroid drugs over 5 years with positive TRAb. The TCR library was prepared using RNA isolated from PBMCs. Building of the TCR beta libraries involved iRepertoire HTBI primers and Arm-PCR of CDR3 regions. TCRdb passed the multiplex PCR reads through MiXCR, listing each CDR3 protein once. The sample carries roughly 490,000 distinct CDR3 sequences, about 22% recorded once. Sample: peripheral blood mononuclear cells (PBMCs), taken when the disease was refractory, from a patient treated with antithyroid drugs. Receptor source: a female donor with Graves disease.

This sequence joins TRBV5-1 and TRBJ1-3; D is ambiguous. The CDR3 consists of 15 residues. V lost 4 bases, J lost 0 bases, and 11 bases lay in between. CDR1 is SGHRS, CDR2 YFSETQ, per germline. The CDR3 sequence: CASSPQASSGNTIYF. Here the CDR3 DNA reads TGCGCCAGCAGCCCGCAGGCCAGCTCTGGAAACACCATATATTTT. The full variable domain, with the rest looked up from reference TRBV5-1 and TRBJ1-3, is KAGVTQTPRYLIKTRGQQVTLSCSPISGHRSVSWYQQTPGQGLQFLFEYFSETQRNKGNFPGRFSGRQFSNSRSEMNVSTLELGDSALYLCASSPQASSGNTIYFGEGSWLTVV.

There are a few counts of this clonotype. This chain connects TRBV4-3 to TRBJ2-2; no clear D gene. CDR1 and CDR2 from the germline V gene are LGHNA and YSLEER. The CDR3 is 13 amino acids. The germline V and J ends were trimmed by 0 bases and 7 bases, with 6 bases remaining between them. CDR3 residues: CASSQDESGELFF. CDR3 nucleotide sequence: TGCGCCAGCAGCCAAGATGAGAGCGGGGAGCTGTTTTTT.

The rearrangement uses TRBV28 and TRBJ2-7; D might be TRBD1 (6 bases). The germline V gene encodes CDR1 MDHEN and CDR2 SYDVKM. V was cut by 7 bases and J by 6 bases, with 34 bases left in between. The CDR3 has 19 residues. CDR3 amino acids: CASTYPKYRVARESGEQYF. In DNA, the CDR3 is TGTGCCAGCACCTACCCAAAATACAGGGTCGCTCGAGAGTCGGGCGAGCAGTACTTC. The full variable domain, with the rest looked up from reference TRBV28 and TRBJ2-7, is DVKVTQSSRYLVKRTGEKVFLECVQDMDHENMFWYRQDPGLGLRLIYFSYDVKMKEKGDIPEGYSVSREKKERFSLILESASTNQTSMYLCASTYPKYRVARESGEQYFGPGTRLTVT.

This clonotype has ten or more counts. The rearrangement uses TRBV20-1 and TRBJ1-1; D may be TRBD1 (6 bases). The V gene lost 1 base and the J gene lost 3 bases, with 9 bases spanning the gap. The CDR3 spans 13 residues. The germline V gene encodes CDR1 DFQATT and CDR2 SNEGSKA (reference sequence). CDR3 coding DNA: TGCAGTGCTAGAGGAGGGGGGGACACTGAAGCTTTCTTT. Residues: CSARGGGDTEAFF.

This clonotype was seen repeatedly, ten times or more. This sequence joins TRBV20-1 and TRBJ1-4; D unresolved. Per germline, CDR1 DFQATT and CDR2 SNEGSKA (reference sequence). With 0 bases removed from V and 0 bases from J, the gap between germline ends came to 11 bases. The CDR3 has 16 amino acids. The CDR3 loop reads CSARDPFGATNEKLFF. CDR3 bases: TGCAGTGCTAGAGATCCCTTTGGCGCAACTAATGAAAAACTGTTTTTT.

This clonotype occurred many times. J is TRBJ1-1 and V is TRBV10-3; no definite D call. Germline V gene data show CDR1 as ENHRY and CDR2 as SYGVKD. This CDR3 comprises 14 residues. V was pared by 3 bases and J by 5 bases, with 13 bases between. The CDR3 sequence is CAISDLWGGTEAFF. The CDR3 region has the DNA TGTGCCATCAGTGACCTCTGGGGAGGGACTGAAGCTTTCTTT.

This clonotype was observed at least ten times. The CDR3 loop reads CASSPRSGRGEKLFF. The CDR3 DNA reads as TGTGCCAGCAGCCCTCGGTCGGGGAGGGGTGAAAAACTGTTTTTT. The chain recombines TRBV7-2 with TRBJ1-4; D might be TRBD1 (5 bases). V lost 5 bases and J 7 bases, leaving 17 bases between the germline ends. CDR1 SGHTA and CDR2 FQGNSA come from the germline V gene. There are 15 residues in the CDR3. Drawing the rest from reference TRBV7-2 and TRBJ1-4, the complete variable domain is GAGVSQSPSNKVTEKGKDVELRCDPISGHTALYWYRQSLGQGLEFLIYFQGNSAPDKSGLPSDRFSAERTGGSVSTLTIQRTQQEDSAVYLCASSPRSGRGEKLFFGSGTQLSVL.

The chain couples TRBV30 to TRBJ1-2; D unresolved. With 2 bases removed from V and 5 bases from J, the gap between germline ends came to 12 bases. Germline CDR1 is GTSNPN and CDR2 is SVGIG (reference sequence). This CDR3 has 13 amino acids. This CDR3 is CAWSPDGWYGYTF. CDR3 in DNA: TGTGCCTGGAGTCCGGACGGATGGTATGGCTACACCTTC.

Of note for this clonotype: This may be a read error, as it is one base from a much larger clone. The CDR3 DNA sequence: TGTGCCAACAGTGAAGAGGCCGGGGCGAATCAGCCCCAGCATTTT. The encoded protein is CANSEEAGANQPQHF. This sequence joins TRBV2 and TRBJ1-5; possible D gene TRBD1, 5 bases. Germline CDR1 and CDR2: SNHLY and FYNNEI. The CDR3 totals 15 residues.

The chain couples TRBV3-1 to TRBJ2-5; D call uncertain. V dropped 2 bases and J dropped 4 bases, with 17 bases sitting between them. CDR3 length: 16 amino acids. From germline, CDR1 is LGHDT and CDR2 YNNKEL (reference sequence). The CDR3 spells CASSQTRAGPPETQYF. The CDR3 DNA sequence: TGTGCCAGCAGCCAAACAAGGGCAGGACCTCCAGAGACCCAGTACTTC.

This clonotype was counted ten times or more. The chain carries TRBV29-1 and TRBJ1-1; D not certain. The CDR3 contains 11 residues. Germline CDR1 is SQVTM and CDR2 is ANQGSEA. Trimming stripped 5 bases from V and 0 bases from J, with 4 bases between. The CDR3 sequence: CSVWVNTEAFF. CDR3 sequence (DNA): TGCAGCGTTTGGGTGAACACTGAAGCTTTCTTT. The complete variable domain, with remaining parts taken from reference TRBV29-1 and TRBJ1-1, reads SAVISQKPSRDICQRGTSLTIQCQVDSQVTMMFWYRQQPGQSLTLIATANQGSEATYESGFVIDKFPISRPNLTFSTLTVSNMSPEDSSIYLCSVWVNTEAFFGQGTRLTVV.

This chain links TRBV29-1 with TRBJ1-1; maybe TRBD1 (5 bases). From germline, CDR1 is SQVTM and CDR2 ANQGSEA. Trimming cost V 4 bases and J 1 base, with 10 bases left between them. The CDR3 runs 13 residues. The CDR3 spells CSVASGGNTEAFF. The DNA for the CDR3 is TGCAGCGTTGCCAGCGGGGGGAACACTGAAGCTTTCTTT.

This clonotype was found many times. This chain joins TRBV28 and TRBJ2-7; D perhaps matches TRBD1 (6 bases). Trimming removed 6 bases from V and 5 bases from J, with 20 bases in between. The CDR3 loop spans 15 amino acids. The germline V gene has CDR1 MDHEN and CDR2 SYDVKM. The DNA for the CDR3 is TGTGCCAGCAGCGGGACAAACGCCCCCCGTAACGAGCAGTACTTC. This gives the protein CASSGTNAPRNEQYF.

The table lists this clonotype with many counts. The rearrangement links TRBV12-3 or TRBV12-4 to TRBJ1-2; D possibly corresponds to TRBD1 (6 bases). Trimming took off 5 bases at V and 10 bases at J, with 11 bases between the two ends. This CDR3 is 11 amino acids long. The DNA for the CDR3 is TGTGCCAGCAGTCAACAGGGTTTCTACACCTTC. Translation: CASSQQGFYTF.

This chain links TRBV20-1 with TRBJ2-7; TRBD2 agrees at 8 bases. The CDR3 consists of 15 residues. V lost 0 bases to trimming and J lost 4 bases; unmatched junction nucleotides: 8. Looked up from germline, CDR1 is DFQATT and CDR2 is SNEGSKA (reference sequence). CDR3 sequence reads: CSARDYAGGTYEQYF. The CDR3 bases are TGCAGTGCTAGAGATTATGCGGGAGGAACTTACGAGCAGTACTTC.

This clonotype occurred a few times. This rearrangement joins TRBV9 to TRBJ2-7, with a weak D call TRBD2 (7 bases). The germline V gene encodes CDR1 SGDLS and CDR2 YYNGEE. This CDR3 contains 12 residues. The V gene lost 3 bases and the J gene lost 5 bases, with 9 bases spanning the gap. CDR3 protein: CASSGGGDEQYF. The CDR3 region has the DNA TGTGCCAGCAGCGGAGGGGGGGACGAGCAGTACTTC.

The rearrangement joins TRBV2 to TRBJ1-5; D is possibly TRBD1 (5 bases). CDR3 length equals 14 residues. Trimming took off 6 bases at V and 8 bases at J, with 17 bases between the two ends. Per the germline V gene, CDR1 is SNHLY and CDR2 is FYNNEI. CDR3 DNA: TGTGCCAGCAGCTTGGGACCGACGATCGAGCCCCAGCATTTT. Its translation: CASSLGPTIEPQHF.

J is TRBJ2-2 and V is TRBV30; no clear D. The CDR3 runs to 11 residues. With 3 bases removed from V and 7 bases from J, the gap between germline ends came to 6 bases. Germline CDR1 is GTSNPN and CDR2 is SVGIG (reference sequence). This CDR3 is CAWSLGGELFF. The CDR3 DNA is TGTGCCTGGAGCCTCGGCGGGGAGCTGTTTTTT.

The chain is built from TRBV7-2 and TRBJ2-6, with D hard to call. The CDR3 length is 15 residues. Deletions cut 4 bases from V and 0 bases from J, with 7 bases between. Germline lookup yields CDR1 SGHTA and CDR2 FQGNSA. The CDR3 reads CASSSDISGANVLTF. The DNA of the CDR3 is TGTGCCAGCAGCTCTGACATCTCTGGGGCCAACGTCCTGACTTTC.

The chain has TRBV27 and TRBJ2-2; D not resolved. Germline V gene data show CDR1 as MNHEY and CDR2 as SMNVEV (reference sequence). V was shortened by 2 bases and J by 5 bases, with 15 bases between the two germline ends. This CDR3 contains 16 residues. CDR3 DNA sequence: TGTGCCAGCAGTTTACCCCTCGGCCAGGCAACCGGGGAGCTGTTTTTT. Its translation is CASSLPLGQATGELFF.

The chain uses TRBV9 and TRBJ2-5, with 10 bases identical to TRBD1. J gave up 2 bases and V 4 bases, and 5 bases lay outside the gene matches. The germline V gene encodes CDR1 SGDLS and CDR2 YYNGEE. This CDR3 is built from 15 residues. The DNA of the CDR3 is TGTGCCAGCAGCCAGGGGACAGGGGAACAAGAGACCCAGTACTTC. This sequence encodes CASSQGTGEQETQYF.

This clonotype was counted ten times or more. The chain carries TRBV2 and TRBJ2-5; D is ambiguous. CDR3 length: 12 amino acids. With 6 bases removed from V and 5 bases from J, the gap between germline ends came to 10 bases. CDR1 is SNHLY and CDR2 is FYNNEI in the germline V gene. CDR3 sequence: CASSSLRETQYF. The CDR3, as DNA: TGTGCCAGCAGCAGCCTTCGGGAGACCCAGTACTTC.

There are many counts of this clonotype. The chain has TRBV9 and TRBJ1-4, with 8 bases aligning to TRBD1. Trimming at V came to 3 bases and at J to 7 bases, leaving 2 bases not matched to a gene. The CDR3 loop spans 13 amino acids. Germline V gene data show CDR1 as SGDLS and CDR2 as YYNGEE. CDR3 coding DNA: TGTGCCAGCAGCGCAGGACAGGGTGAAAAACTGTTTTTT. Its translation: CASSAGQGEKLFF. The variable domain in full, completed from reference TRBV9 and TRBJ1-4, reads DSGVTQTPKHLITATGQRVTLRCSPRSGDLSVYWYQQSLDQGLQFLIQYYNGEERAKGNILERFSAQQFPDLHSELNLSSLELGDSALYFCASSAGQGEKLFFGSGTQLSVL.

The rearrangement uses TRBV2 and TRBJ2-2, with D possibly being TRBD2 (6 bases). The germline CDR1 and CDR2 sequences are SNHLY and FYNNEI. V was clipped by 6 bases and J by 6 bases, with 17 bases between them. The CDR3 has 15 amino acids. The CDR3 DNA reads TGTGCCAGCAGCCGCGGCCGCGGGGTGGCCGGGGAGCTGTTTTTT. It yields the protein CASSRGRGVAGELFF.

J is TRBJ2-6 and V is TRBV27, with TRBD2 identical over 7 bases. CDR3 length: 17 amino acids. Germline lookup yields CDR1 MNHEY and CDR2 SMNVEV (reference sequence). V shed 8 bases, J shed 0 bases, and the junction held 10 bases outside the gene matches. CDR3 residues: CASCPLAPRSGANVLTF. DNA for the CDR3: TGTGCCAGCTGCCCACTAGCGCCACGCTCTGGGGCCAACGTCCTGACTTTC. The full variable domain, its missing parts supplied by reference TRBV27 and TRBJ2-6, is EAQVTQNPRYLITVTGKKLTVTCSQNMNHEYMSWYRQDPGLGLRQIYYSMNVEVTDKGDVPEGYKVSRKEKRNFPLILESPSPNQTSLYFCASCPLAPRSGANVLTFGAGSRLTVL.